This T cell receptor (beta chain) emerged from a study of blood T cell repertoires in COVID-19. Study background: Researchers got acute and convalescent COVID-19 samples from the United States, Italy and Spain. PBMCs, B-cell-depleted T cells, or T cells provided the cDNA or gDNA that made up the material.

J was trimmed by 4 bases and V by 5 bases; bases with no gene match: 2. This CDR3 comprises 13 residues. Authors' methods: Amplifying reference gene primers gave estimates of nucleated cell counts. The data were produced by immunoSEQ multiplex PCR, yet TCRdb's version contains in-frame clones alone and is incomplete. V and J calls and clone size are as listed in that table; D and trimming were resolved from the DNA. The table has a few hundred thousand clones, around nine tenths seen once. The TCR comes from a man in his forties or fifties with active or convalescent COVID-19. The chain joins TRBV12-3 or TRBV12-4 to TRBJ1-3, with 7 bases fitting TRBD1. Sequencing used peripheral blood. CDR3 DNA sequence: TGTGCCAGCAGTAGGGACAGCGGAAACACCATATATTTT. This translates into CASSRDSGNTIYF.